This TCR beta chain was profiled in a study of memory CD8 T cells in hepatitis C reinfection. Study-wide context: Between 3 and 8 weeks after reinfection detection, peak samples were drawn.

The CDR3 spans 17 residues. As to time point: peak reinfection, 3 to 8 weeks after reinfection detection. No in vitro expansion preceded TCR sequencing of the sorted cells. Generated by immunoSEQ multiplex PCR, the TCRdb table keeps only in-frame clones and is missing some. The sample has about 420 clones; more than 60% are singletons. The sequenced sample consisted of HCV tetramer-positive CD8+ T cells sorted from blood. This chain uses TRBV12-1 with TRBJ1-2. TRBV12-1 is classified as a pseudogene. This clonotype was obtained from a young man with hepatitis C virus infection. DNA of the CDR3: TGTGCCAGCAGTGACGCTAGCTTTCGGAACGTCGACTATGGCTACACCTTC. Its translation is CASSDASFRNVDYGYTF.